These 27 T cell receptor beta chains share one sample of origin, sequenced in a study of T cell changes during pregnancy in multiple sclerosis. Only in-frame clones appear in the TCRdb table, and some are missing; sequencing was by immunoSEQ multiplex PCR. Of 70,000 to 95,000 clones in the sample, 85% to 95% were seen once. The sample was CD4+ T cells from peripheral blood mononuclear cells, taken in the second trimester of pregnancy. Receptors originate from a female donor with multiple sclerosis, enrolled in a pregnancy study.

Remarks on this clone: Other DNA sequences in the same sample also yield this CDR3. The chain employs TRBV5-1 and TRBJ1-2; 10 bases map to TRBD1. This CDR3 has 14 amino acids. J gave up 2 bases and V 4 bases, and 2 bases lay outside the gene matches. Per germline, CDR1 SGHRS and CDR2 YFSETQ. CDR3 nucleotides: TGCGCCAGCAGCCGGGACAGGGGAAACTATGGCTACACCTTC. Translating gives CASSRDRGNYGYTF.

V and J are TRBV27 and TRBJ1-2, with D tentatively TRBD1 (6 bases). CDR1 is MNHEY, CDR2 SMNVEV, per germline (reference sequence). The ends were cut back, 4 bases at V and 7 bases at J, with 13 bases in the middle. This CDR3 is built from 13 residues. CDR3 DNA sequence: TGTGCCAGCAGTTCCAGGGGTCGCAGTGGCTACACCTTC. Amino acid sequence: CASSSRGRSGYTF.

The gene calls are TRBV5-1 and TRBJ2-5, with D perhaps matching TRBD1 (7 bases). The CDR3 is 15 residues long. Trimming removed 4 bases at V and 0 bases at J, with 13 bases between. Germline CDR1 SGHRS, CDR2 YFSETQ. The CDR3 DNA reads TGCGCCAGCAGCCAGCGCGGGACAGACCAAGAGACCCAGTACTTC. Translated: CASSQRGTDQETQYF.

The chain's CDR3 is CALLAGVAGELFF. CDR3 coding DNA: TGTGCCTTACTAGCGGGAGTAGCCGGGGAGCTGTTTTTT. The chain employs TRBV30 and TRBJ2-2; 11 bases match TRBD2. Per germline, CDR1 GTSNPN and CDR2 SVGIG (reference sequence). V shed 7 bases and J 6 bases; nucleotides not matched to a gene: 4. The CDR3 has 13 residues.

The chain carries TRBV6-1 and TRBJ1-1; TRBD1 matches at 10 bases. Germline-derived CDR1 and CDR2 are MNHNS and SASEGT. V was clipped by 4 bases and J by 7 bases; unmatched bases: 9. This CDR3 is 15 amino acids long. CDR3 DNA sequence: TGTGCCAGCAGTGTCCGGGACAGGGGTCCTGGTGAAGCTTTCTTT. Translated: CASSVRDRGPGEAFF.

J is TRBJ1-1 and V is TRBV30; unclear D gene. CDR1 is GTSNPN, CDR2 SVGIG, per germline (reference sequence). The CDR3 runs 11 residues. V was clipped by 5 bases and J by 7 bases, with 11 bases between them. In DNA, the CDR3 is TGTGCCTGGGAACAGACCGGTGAAGCTTTCTTT. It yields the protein CAWEQTGEAFF.

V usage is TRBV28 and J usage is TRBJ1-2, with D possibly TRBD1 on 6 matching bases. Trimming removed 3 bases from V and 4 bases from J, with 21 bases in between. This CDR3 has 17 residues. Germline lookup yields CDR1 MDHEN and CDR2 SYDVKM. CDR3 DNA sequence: TGTGCCAGCAGTTTTGTGTCAGGGGCGATTCGAGGCTATGGCTACACCTTC. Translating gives CASSFVSGAIRGYGYTF.

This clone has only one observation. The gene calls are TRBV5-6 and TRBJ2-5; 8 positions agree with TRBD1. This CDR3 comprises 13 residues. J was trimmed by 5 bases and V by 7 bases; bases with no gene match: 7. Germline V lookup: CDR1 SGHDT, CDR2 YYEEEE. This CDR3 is CASLQGAAETQYF. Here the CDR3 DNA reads TGTGCCAGCCTCCAGGGGGCCGCGGAGACCCAGTACTTC.

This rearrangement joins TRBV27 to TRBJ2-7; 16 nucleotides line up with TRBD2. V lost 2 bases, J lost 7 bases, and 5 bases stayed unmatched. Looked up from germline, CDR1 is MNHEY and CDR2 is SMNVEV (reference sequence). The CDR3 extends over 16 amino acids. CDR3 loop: CASSLRGTSGRGEQYF. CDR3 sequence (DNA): TGTGCCAGCAGTTTACGGGGGACTAGCGGGAGGGGTGAGCAGTACTTC.

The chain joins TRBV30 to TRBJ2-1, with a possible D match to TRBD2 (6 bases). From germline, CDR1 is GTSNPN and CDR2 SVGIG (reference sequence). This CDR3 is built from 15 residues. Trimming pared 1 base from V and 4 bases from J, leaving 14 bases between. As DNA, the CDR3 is TGTGCCTGGAGTGGTGGGGGGATTAGGTACAATGAGCAGTTCTTC. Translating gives CAWSGGGIRYNEQFF. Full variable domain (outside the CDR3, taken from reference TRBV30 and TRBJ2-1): SQTIHQWPATLVQPVGSPLSLECTVEGTSNPNLYWYRQAAGRGLQLLFYSVGIGQISSEVPQNLSASRPQDRQFILSSKKLLLSDSGFYLCAWSGGGIRYNEQFFGPGTRLTVL.

CDR3 sequence (DNA): TGTGCCAGCAGCTTAGGAGGGAGGAACACCGGGGAGCTGTTTTTT. This gives the protein CASSLGGRNTGELFF. This chain connects TRBV11-3 to TRBJ2-2, with D possibly matching TRBD2 (5 bases). The V end was cut by 1 base, the J end by 1 base, with 7 bases between. The germline V gene has CDR1 SGHNT and CDR2 YENEEA. The CDR3 is 15 residues long.

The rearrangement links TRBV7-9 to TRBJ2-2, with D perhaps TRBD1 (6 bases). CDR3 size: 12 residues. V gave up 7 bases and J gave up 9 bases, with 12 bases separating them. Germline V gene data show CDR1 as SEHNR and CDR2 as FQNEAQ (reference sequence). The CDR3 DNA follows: TGTGCCAGCATCACAGGGTATTGGGAGCTGTTTTTT. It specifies CASITGYWELFF.

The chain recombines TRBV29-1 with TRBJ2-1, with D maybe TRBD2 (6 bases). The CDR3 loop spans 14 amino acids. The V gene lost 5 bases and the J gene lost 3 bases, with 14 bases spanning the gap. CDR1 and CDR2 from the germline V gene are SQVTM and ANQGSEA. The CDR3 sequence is CSVTSRTGYNEQFF. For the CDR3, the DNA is TGCAGCGTTACTAGCCGAACTGGCTACAATGAGCAGTTCTTC.

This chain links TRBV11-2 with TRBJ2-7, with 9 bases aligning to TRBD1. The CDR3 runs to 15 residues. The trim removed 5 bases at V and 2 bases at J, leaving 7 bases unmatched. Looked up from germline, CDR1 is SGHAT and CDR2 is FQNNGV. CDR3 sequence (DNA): TGTGCCAGCAGCGACTGGGGACAGGGCGCCTACGAGCAGTACTTC. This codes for CASSDWGQGAYEQYF.

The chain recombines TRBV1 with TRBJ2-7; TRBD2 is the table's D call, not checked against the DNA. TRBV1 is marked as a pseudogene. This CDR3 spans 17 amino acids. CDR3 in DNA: TGCACCAGCAGCCAAGGCAGAAGGCGGGAGGCCTCCTACGAGCAGTACTTC. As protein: CTSSQGRRREASYEQYF.

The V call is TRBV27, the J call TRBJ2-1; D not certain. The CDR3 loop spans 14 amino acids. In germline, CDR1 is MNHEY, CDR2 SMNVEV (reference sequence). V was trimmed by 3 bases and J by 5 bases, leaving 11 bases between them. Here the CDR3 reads CASSFRGKDNEQFF. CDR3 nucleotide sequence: TGTGCCAGCAGTTTCAGAGGAAAGGACAATGAGCAGTTCTTC.

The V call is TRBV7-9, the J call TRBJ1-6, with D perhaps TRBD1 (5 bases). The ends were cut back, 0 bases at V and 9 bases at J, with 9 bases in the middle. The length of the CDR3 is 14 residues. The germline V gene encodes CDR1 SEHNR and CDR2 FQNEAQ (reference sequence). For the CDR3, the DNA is TGTGCCAGCAGCTTAGCCGGGGGAGGTTCACCCCTCCACTTT. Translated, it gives CASSLAGGGSPLHF.

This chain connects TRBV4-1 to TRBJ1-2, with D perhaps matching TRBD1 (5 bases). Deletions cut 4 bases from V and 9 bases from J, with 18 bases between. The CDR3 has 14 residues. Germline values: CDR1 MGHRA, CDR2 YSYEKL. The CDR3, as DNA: TGCGCCAGCAGCCCGCGGGGGAGTTCTTGGAGCTACACCTTC. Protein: CASSPRGSSWSYTF.

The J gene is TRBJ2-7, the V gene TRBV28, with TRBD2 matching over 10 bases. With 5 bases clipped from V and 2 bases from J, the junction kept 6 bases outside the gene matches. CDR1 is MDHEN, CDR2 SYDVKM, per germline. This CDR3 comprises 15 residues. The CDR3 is CASSASGTSAYEQYF. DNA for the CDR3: TGTGCCAGCAGTGCCTCCGGGACTAGCGCCTACGAGCAGTACTTC.

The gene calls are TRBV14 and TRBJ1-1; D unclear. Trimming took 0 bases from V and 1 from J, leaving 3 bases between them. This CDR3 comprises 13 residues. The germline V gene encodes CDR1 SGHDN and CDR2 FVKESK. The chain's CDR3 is CASSQDRNTEAFF. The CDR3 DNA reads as TGTGCCAGCAGCCAAGATCGGAACACTGAAGCTTTCTTT.

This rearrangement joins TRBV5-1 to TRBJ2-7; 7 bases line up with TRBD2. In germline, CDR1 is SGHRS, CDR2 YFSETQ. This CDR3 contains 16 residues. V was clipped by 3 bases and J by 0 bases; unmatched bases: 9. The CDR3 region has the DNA TGCGCCAGCAGCTCGCAGCAAAGCGGGGCCTCCTACGAGCAGTACTTC. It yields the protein CASSSQQSGASYEQYF. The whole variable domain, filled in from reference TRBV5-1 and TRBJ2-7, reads KAGVTQTPRYLIKTRGQQVTLSCSPISGHRSVSWYQQTPGQGLQFLFEYFSETQRNKGNFPGRFSGRQFSNSRSEMNVSTLELGDSALYLCASSSQQSGASYEQYFGPGTRLTVT.

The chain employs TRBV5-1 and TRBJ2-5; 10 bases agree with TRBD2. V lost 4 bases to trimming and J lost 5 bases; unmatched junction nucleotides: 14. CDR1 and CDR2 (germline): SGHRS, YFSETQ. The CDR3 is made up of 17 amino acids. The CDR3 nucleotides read TGCGCCAGCAGCGTTGGGGCCAGCGGGGGGGCCGGGGAGACCCAGTACTTC. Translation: CASSVGASGGAGETQYF.

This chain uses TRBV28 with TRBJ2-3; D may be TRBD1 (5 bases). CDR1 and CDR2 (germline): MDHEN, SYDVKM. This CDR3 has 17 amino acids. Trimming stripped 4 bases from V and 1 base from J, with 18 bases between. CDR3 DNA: TGTGCCAGCAGTTGGATGGGGCCCATCGCAGGCACAGATACGCAGTATTTT. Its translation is CASSWMGPIAGTDTQYF.

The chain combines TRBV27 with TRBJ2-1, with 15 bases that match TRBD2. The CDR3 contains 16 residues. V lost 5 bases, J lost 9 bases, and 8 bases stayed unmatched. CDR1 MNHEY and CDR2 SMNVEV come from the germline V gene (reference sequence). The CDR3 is CASSPGTSGRFTEQFF. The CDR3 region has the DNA TGTGCCAGCAGTCCCGGGACTAGCGGGAGGTTCACTGAGCAGTTCTTC.

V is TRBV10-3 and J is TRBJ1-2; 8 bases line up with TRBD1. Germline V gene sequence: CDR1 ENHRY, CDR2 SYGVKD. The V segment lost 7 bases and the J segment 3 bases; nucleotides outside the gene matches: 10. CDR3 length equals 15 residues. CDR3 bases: TGTGCCATCACCACCCAGGGGGCTGGTGACTATGGCTACACCTTC. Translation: CAITTQGAGDYGYTF.

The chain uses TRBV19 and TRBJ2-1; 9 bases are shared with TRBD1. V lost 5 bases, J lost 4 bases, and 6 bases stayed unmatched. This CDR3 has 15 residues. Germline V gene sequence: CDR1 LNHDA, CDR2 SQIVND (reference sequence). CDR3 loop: CASSSGTGIYNEQFF. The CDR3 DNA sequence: TGTGCCAGTAGTTCCGGGACAGGGATTTACAATGAGCAGTTCTTC.

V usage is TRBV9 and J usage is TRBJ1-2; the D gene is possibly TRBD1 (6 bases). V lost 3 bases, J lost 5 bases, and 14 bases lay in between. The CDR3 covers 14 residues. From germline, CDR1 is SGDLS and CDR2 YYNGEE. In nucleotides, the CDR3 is TGTGCCAGCAGCGGCACCGGGACACCGTATGGCTACACCTTC. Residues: CASSGTGTPYGYTF.